These 10 T cell receptor beta chains came from one sample sequenced in a study of blood T cell repertoires in COVID-19. Here immunoSEQ multiplex PCR was the method, and the copy in TCRdb shows in-frame clones only, minus some. In the table there are about 170,000 clones, about 89% of which are singletons. Source material: peripheral blood. Receptor source: a man in his 70s with acute or convalescent COVID-19.

V gene TRBV5-6 combines with J gene TRBJ1-4; D is ambiguous. Deletions cut 5 bases from V and 4 bases from J, with 12 bases between. The CDR3 covers 14 residues. Germline V gene lookup returns CDR1 SGHDT and CDR2 YYEEEE. This CDR3 is CASRYRGINEKLFF. CDR3 DNA: TGTGCCAGCAGGTACCGGGGAATTAATGAAAAACTGTTTTTT.

The chain carries TRBV28 and TRBJ1-5; 7 nucleotides align to TRBD1. The CDR3 loop spans 14 amino acids. V shed 5 bases, J shed 5 bases, and the junction held 6 bases outside the gene matches. Germline V gives CDR1 MDHEN, CDR2 SYDVKM. The CDR3 DNA reads as TGTGCCAGCAGTAGGGGCGGGACAGATCAGCCCCAGCATTTT. Translated: CASSRGGTDQPQHF.

V gene TRBV27 combines with J gene TRBJ2-7; the D gene is possibly TRBD1 (5 bases). The CDR3 covers 13 residues. Germline CDR1 and CDR2: MNHEY and SMNVEV (reference sequence). Trimming shortened V by 8 bases and J by 0 bases, and 11 bases separated the two germline ends. The CDR3 region is CASSWGISYEQYF. In DNA form, the CDR3 reads TGTGCCAGCTCATGGGGCATCTCCTACGAGCAGTACTTC.

The chain uses TRBV28 and TRBJ1-2; 8 bases line up with TRBD1. Germline V lookup: CDR1 MDHEN, CDR2 SYDVKM. Trimming removed 6 bases from V and 7 bases from J; junction bases left unmatched: 4. The CDR3 consists of 12 residues. CDR3 sequence reads: CASSPTGGGYTF. CDR3 DNA: TGTGCCAGCAGCCCTACAGGGGGTGGCTACACCTTC.

The genes are TRBV5-6 and TRBJ1-6; weak D call: TRBD1 (6 bases). V lost 2 bases, J lost 7 bases, and 16 bases lay in between. CDR1 and CDR2 from the germline V gene are SGHDT and YYEEEE. This CDR3 region has 16 residues. Here the CDR3 reads CASSLGGTMRNSPLHF. CDR3 in DNA: TGTGCCAGCAGCTTAGGTGGGACAATGAGAAATTCACCCCTCCACTTT.

Only a few counts were recorded for this clone. This chain joins TRBV10-1 and TRBJ2-3; D is ambiguous. Germline-derived CDR1 and CDR2 are WNHNN and SYGVQD (reference sequence). V gave up 6 bases and J gave up 2 bases, with 12 bases separating them. This CDR3 contains 14 residues. The CDR3: CASSTGQSTDTQYF. CDR3 in DNA: TGCGCCAGCAGCACGGGTCAGTCCACAGATACGCAGTATTTT.

The rearrangement joins TRBV29-1 to TRBJ1-5; 8 positions agree with TRBD1. The CDR3 loop spans 13 amino acids. The germline V gene encodes CDR1 SQVTM and CDR2 ANQGSEA. The ends lost 0 bases at V and 6 bases at J; junction bases unmatched: 1. Written as DNA, the CDR3 is TGCAGCGTTGAAGAAACAGGGGGTCAGCCCCAGCATTTT. It specifies CSVEETGGQPQHF.

The J gene is TRBJ1-1, the V gene TRBV7-8, with D unclear. From germline, CDR1 is SGHVS and CDR2 FQNEAQ. This CDR3 is 14 amino acids long. V gave up 1 base and J gave up 3 bases, with 9 bases separating them. CDR3 residues: CASSLGRRDTEAFF. CDR3 coding DNA: TGTGCCAGCAGCTTAGGGCGGAGGGACACTGAAGCTTTCTTT.

The V gene is TRBV5-1, the J gene TRBJ1-3; D unresolved. Trimming took 1 base from V and 4 from J, leaving 9 bases between them. CDR1 is SGHRS, CDR2 YFSETQ, per germline. This CDR3 region has 14 residues. DNA of the CDR3: TGCGCCAGCAGCTTGTCCGGGGTGGGAAACACCATATATTTT. It encodes CASSLSGVGNTIYF.

The chain employs TRBV2 and TRBJ2-7, with D possibly TRBD1 on 6 matching bases. This CDR3 is built from 13 residues. V shed 8 bases and J shed 0 bases, with 11 bases lying between them. Germline V gene data show CDR1 as SNHLY and CDR2 as FYNNEI. The CDR3 DNA sequence: TGTGCCAGCCTCCGGGACATCTCCTACGAGCAGTACTTC. Amino acid sequence: CASLRDISYEQYF.